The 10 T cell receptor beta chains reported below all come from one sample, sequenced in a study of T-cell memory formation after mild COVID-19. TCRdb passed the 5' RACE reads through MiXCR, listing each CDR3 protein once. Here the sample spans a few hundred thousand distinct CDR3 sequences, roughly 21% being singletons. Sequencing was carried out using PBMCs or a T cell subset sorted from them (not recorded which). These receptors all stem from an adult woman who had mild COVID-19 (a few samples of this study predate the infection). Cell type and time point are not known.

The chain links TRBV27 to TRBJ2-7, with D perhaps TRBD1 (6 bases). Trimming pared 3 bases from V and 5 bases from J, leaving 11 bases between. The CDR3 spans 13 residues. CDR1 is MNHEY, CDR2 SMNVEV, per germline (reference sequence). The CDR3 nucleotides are TGTGCCAGCAGTTTCCAGGGGACCCACGAGCAGTACTTC. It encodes CASSFQGTHEQYF.

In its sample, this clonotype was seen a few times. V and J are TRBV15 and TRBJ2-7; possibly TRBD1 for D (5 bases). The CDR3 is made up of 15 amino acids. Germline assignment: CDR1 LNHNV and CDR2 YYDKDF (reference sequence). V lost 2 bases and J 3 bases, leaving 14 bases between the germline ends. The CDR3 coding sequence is TGTGCCACCAGCAGACAAGACCACAGGTTCTACGAGCAGTACTTC. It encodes CATSRQDHRFYEQYF.

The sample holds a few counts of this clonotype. This chain's CDR3 is CSAPTSGRVDTQYF. The CDR3 DNA reads TGCAGTGCACCGACTAGCGGGAGAGTGGATACGCAGTATTTT. V is TRBV20-1 and J is TRBJ2-3, with 12 nucleotides matching TRBD2. CDR1 and CDR2 (germline): DFQATT, SNEGSKA (reference sequence). The V and J ends lost 6 bases and 6 bases, in that order; junction bases with no gene match: 7. The length of the CDR3 is 14 residues.

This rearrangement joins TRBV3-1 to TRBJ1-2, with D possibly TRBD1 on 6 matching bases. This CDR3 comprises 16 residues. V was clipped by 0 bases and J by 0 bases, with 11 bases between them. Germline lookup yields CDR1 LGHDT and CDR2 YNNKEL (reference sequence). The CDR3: CASSQDKTGANYGYTF. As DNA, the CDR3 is TGTGCCAGCAGCCAAGACAAGACAGGAGCTAACTATGGCTACACCTTC.

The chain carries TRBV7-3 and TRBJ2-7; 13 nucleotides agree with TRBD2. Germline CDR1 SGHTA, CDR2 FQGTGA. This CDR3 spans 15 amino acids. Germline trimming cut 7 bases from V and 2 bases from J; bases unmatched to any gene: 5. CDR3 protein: CASIPGLAGAYEQYF. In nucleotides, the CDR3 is TGTGCCAGCATCCCCGGACTAGCGGGAGCCTACGAGCAGTACTTC.

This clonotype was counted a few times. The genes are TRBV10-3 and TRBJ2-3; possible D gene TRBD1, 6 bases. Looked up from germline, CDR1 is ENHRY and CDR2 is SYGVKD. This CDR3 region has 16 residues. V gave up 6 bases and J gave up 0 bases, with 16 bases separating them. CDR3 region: CAISEGGKTSTDTQYF. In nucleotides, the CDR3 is TGTGCCATCAGCGAAGGGGGAAAGACTAGCACAGATACGCAGTATTTT.

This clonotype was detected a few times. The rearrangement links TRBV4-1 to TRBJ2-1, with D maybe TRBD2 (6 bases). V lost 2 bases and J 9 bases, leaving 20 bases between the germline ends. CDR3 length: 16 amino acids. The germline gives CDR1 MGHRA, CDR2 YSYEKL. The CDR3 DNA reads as TGCGCCAGCAGCCAATCCGGGACTCCCAGCGTCGGTGAGCAGTTCTTC. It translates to CASSQSGTPSVGEQFF.

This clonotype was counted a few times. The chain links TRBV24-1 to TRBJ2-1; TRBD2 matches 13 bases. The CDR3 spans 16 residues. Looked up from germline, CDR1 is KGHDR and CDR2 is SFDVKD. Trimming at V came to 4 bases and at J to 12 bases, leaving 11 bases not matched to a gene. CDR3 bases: TGTGCCACCAGTGACCCGACTAGCGGGGGGAGTCCGAGGCAGTTCTTC. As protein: CATSDPTSGGSPRQFF.

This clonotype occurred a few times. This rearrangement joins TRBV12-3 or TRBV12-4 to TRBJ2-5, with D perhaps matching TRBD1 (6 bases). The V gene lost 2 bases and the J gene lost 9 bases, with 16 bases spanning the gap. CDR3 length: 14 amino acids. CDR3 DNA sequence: TGTGCCAGCAGTTTACCACCTCGGACAGCTCCCCAGTACTTC. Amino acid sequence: CASSLPPRTAPQYF.

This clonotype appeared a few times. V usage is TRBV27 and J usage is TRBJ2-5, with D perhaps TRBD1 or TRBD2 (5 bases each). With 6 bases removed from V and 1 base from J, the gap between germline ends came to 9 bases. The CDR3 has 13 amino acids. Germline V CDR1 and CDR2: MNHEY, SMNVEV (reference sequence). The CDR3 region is CASSGTVQETQYF. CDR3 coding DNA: TGTGCCAGCAGCGGGACGGTCCAAGAGACCCAGTACTTC.